The next 5 T cell receptor beta chains were all read from a single sample in a study of identical twins. From the 5' RACE reads, TCRdb called clonotypes with MiXCR, one entry per CDR3 protein. The table has about 450,000 distinct CDR3 sequences, roughly 18% seen once. What was sequenced was naive T cells sorted from blood. Receptors were obtained from a man between 45 and 60 years old in good health.

The chain is built from TRBV3-1 and TRBJ2-7, with no clear D. Germline CDR1 and CDR2: LGHDT and YNNKEL (reference sequence). The germline V and J ends were trimmed by 2 bases and 6 bases, with 11 bases remaining between them. The CDR3 is made up of 13 amino acids. The CDR3 reads CASSQSYQGEQYF. CDR3 nucleotide sequence: TGTGCCAGCAGCCAATCGTACCAAGGCGAGCAGTACTTC.

This clonotype was seen repeatedly, ten times or more. The V and J genes are TRBV18 and TRBJ2-3, with D possibly being TRBD1 or TRBD2 (5 bases each). Germline loops: CDR1 KGHSH, CDR2 LQKENI. Trimming removed 3 bases at V and 2 bases at J, with 15 bases between. The CDR3 is 16 residues long. The CDR3 nucleotides read TGTGCCAGCTCACCTCCCCGGGACGGATACACAGATACGCAGTATTTT. This translates into CASSPPRDGYTDTQYF.

This clonotype was seen just once. The rearrangement joins TRBV4-1 to TRBJ2-3; D is perhaps TRBD2 (6 bases). Germline lookup yields CDR1 MGHRA and CDR2 YSYEKL. The CDR3 is made up of 15 amino acids. V was shortened by 0 bases and J by 1 base, with 8 bases between the two germline ends. The CDR3 DNA reads as TGCGCCAGCAGCCAAGATATAGCGGGCACAGATACGCAGTATTTT. This gives the protein CASSQDIAGTDTQYF.

The V gene is TRBV10-3, the J gene TRBJ2-1; TRBD2 agrees at 9 bases. Unmatched junction bases numbered 3, after V lost 2 bases and J lost 4 bases. The CDR3 loop spans 15 amino acids. Germline CDR1 and CDR2: ENHRY and SYGVKD. The CDR3: CAISEPAGGYNEQFF. The CDR3 bases are TGTGCCATCAGTGAGCCGGCGGGGGGGTACAATGAGCAGTTCTTC.

In this sample, this clonotype turned up a few times. The V and J genes are TRBV6-5 and TRBJ2-3; 10 bases line up with TRBD2. Trimming cost V 4 bases and J 4 bases; bases outside gene matches: 8. This CDR3 region has 16 residues. Germline-derived CDR1 and CDR2 are MNHEY and SVGAGI. The CDR3 nucleotides read TGTGCCAGCAGTTCGGCTAGCGGGAGCCGGGCAGATACGCAGTATTTT. It is translated as CASSSASGSRADTQYF.